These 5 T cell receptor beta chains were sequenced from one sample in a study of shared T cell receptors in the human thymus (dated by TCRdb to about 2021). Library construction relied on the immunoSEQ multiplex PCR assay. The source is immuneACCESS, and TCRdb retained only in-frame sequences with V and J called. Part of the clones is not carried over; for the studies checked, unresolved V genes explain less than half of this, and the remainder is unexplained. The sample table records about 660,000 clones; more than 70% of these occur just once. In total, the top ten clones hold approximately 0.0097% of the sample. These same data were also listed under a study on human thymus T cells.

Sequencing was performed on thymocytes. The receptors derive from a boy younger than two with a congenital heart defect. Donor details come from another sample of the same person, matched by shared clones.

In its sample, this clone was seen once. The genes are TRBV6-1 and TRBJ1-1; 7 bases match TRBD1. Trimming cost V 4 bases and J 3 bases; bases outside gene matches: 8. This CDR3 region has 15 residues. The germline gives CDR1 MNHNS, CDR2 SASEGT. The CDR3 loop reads CASSVRDSGDTEAFF. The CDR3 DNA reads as TGTGCCAGCAGTGTCCGGGACAGCGGAGACACTGAAGCTTTCTTT.

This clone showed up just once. The CDR3 region has the DNA TGTGCCAGCAGCCAAGCCGATAGGGACAGCCTTTATGGCTACACCTTC. Its protein product is CASSQADRDSLYGYTF. The chain uses TRBV14 and TRBJ1-2; 7 bases map to TRBD1. The germline V gene has CDR1 SGHDN and CDR2 FVKESK. The CDR3 loop spans 16 amino acids. Losses at the gene ends were 1 base for V and 5 bases for J; bases not matched to a gene: 10.

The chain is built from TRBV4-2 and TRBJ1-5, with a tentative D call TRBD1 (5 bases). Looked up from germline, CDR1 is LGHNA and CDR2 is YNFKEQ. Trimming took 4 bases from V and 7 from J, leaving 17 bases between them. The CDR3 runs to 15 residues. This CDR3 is CASSPGRVIAQPQHF. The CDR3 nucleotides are TGTGCCAGCAGCCCGGGCAGGGTAATCGCCCAGCCCCAGCATTTT.

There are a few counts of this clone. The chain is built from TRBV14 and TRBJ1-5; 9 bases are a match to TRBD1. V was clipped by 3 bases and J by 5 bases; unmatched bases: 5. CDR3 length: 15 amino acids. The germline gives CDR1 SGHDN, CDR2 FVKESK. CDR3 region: CASSQRDRVYQPQHF. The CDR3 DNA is TGTGCCAGCAGCCAGAGGGACAGGGTCTATCAGCCCCAGCATTTT. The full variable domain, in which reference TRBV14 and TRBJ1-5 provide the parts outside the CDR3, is EAGVTQFPSHSVIEKGQTVTLRCDPISGHDNLYWYRRVMGKEIKFLLHFVKESKQDESGMPNNRFLAERTGGTYSTLKVQPAELEDSGVYFCASSQRDRVYQPQHFGDGTRLSIL.

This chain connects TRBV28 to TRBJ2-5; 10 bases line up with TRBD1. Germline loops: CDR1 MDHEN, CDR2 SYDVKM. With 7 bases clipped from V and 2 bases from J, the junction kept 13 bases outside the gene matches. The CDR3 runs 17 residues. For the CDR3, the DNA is TGTGCCAGCACCTTTGAACGAGGACAGGGGGAACAAGAGACCCAGTACTTC. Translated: CASTFERGQGEQETQYF.